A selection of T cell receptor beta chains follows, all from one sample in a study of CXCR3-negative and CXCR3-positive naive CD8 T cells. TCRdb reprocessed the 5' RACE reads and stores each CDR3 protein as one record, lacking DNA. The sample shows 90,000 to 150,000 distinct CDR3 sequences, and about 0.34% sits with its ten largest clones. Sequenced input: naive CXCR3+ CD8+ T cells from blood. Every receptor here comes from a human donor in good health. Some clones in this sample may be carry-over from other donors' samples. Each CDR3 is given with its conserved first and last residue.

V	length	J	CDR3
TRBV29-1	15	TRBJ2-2	CSVEDRQANTGELFF
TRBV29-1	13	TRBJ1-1	CSVPGTVNTEAFF
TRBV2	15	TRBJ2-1	CASSDELAGRNEQFF
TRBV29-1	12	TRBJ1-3	CSVVEEGNTIYF
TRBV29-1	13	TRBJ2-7	CSVELDRDYEQYF
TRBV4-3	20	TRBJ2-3	CASSQGGIAGGLSSTDTQYF
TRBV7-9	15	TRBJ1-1	CASSLAVGFNTEAFF
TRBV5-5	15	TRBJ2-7	CASSLANTQAYEQYF
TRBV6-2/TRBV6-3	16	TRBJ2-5	CASSTPGLAGQETQYF
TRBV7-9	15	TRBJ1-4	CASSQQGDFGEKLFF
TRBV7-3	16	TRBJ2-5	CASSLFAGQPQETQYF
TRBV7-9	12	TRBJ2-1	CASSLPGHEQFF
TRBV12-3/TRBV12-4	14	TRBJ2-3	CASSWASSTDTQYF
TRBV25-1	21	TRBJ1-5	CASSPATGVSSRRLSNQPQHF
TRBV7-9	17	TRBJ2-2	CASSLVPGTGVFGELFF
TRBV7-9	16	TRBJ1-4	CASSLGFWATNEKLFF
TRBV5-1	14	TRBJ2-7	CASQWTSGSYEQYF